These 4 T cell receptor beta chains were sequenced from one sample in a study of shared clonotypes between healthy human individuals. The table came from immunoSEQ multiplex PCR; TCRdb's copy has only in-frame clones and leaves some out. Of millions of clones in the sample, roughly nine tenths are singletons; the top ten hold under 0.15%. Sequenced input: naive CD4+ T cells sorted from blood. Indicated subset: CD45RA+ positively selected. Every receptor here comes from a man between 18 and 29 years old in good health.

This chain joins TRBV11-2 and TRBJ2-3, with a weak D call TRBD1 (6 bases). Deletions cut 5 bases from V and 1 base from J, with 19 bases between. CDR1 is SGHAT, CDR2 FQNNGV, per germline. The CDR3 contains 17 residues. This CDR3 reads CASSLGGLSDGTDTQYF. CDR3 sequence (DNA): TGTGCCAGCAGCCTAGGGGGTTTATCGGATGGCACAGATACGCAGTATTTT.

This chain uses TRBV5-1 with TRBJ2-5, with no clear D. Judging by the DNA end, TRBJ2-7 fits better; the J call may be wrong. The CDR3 has 17 amino acids. CDR1 SGHRS and CDR2 YFSETQ come from the germline V gene. CDR3 DNA sequence: TGCGCCAGCAGCCTTCGGTCCGGCAACTCCCGCTCCTACGAGCAGTACTTC. It is translated as CASSLRSGNSRSYEQYF.

V gene TRBV5-6 combines with J gene TRBJ2-7; D not certain. The CDR3 loop spans 15 amino acids. V lost 1 base, J lost 5 bases, and 16 bases lay in between. Germline CDR1 reads SGHDT; CDR2 reads YYEEEE. The CDR3, as DNA: TGTGCCAGCAGCTTGCCCCTACCGGGTTACAACGAGCAGTACTTC. Translated: CASSLPLPGYNEQYF.

As to this clone: This same CDR3 is encoded by further DNA sequences in the sample. The chain combines TRBV6-6 with TRBJ1-2; 9 positions agree with TRBD1. CDR3 length: 14 amino acids. Looked up from germline, CDR1 is MNHNY and CDR2 is SVGAGI (reference sequence). J was trimmed by 3 bases and V by 6 bases; bases with no gene match: 5. CDR3 in amino acids: CASRGQGIDYGYTF. CDR3 nucleotide sequence: TGTGCCAGCAGAGGACAGGGGATCGACTATGGCTACACCTTC.